Here is one T cell receptor beta chain with its context. Its antigen is not identified. A clone one base away is much larger, so this may be a read error. Unique molecular identifiers tagged the TCRbeta library. One entry per CDR3 protein results from TCRdb running MiXCR on the PCR reads. The sample holds roughly 160,000 distinct CDR3 sequences, approximately 12% seen once. This entry comes from a study of T-cell reconstitution after alpha-beta-depleted transplantation in children. The CDR3 is 17 residues long. The germline V gene encodes CDR1 SEHNR and CDR2 FQNEAQ (reference sequence). The study, taken as a whole, reports: The study reportedly traced alpha-beta T cells about two months after transplant to several hundred expanded graft clones. At day 60, the high TCRbeta diversity found in some patients originated from recipient T cells and thymic progenitors that had survived. T-cell counts and diversity at one year following transplant were attributed mainly to newly produced T cells.

This TCR was sampled from a boy aged 2 to 9 with acute myeloid leukemia, due to receive a stem cell transplant. V is TRBV7-9 and J is TRBJ2-1, with TRBD1 matching over 11 bases. The sequences come from PBMCs, collected before TCRalphabeta/CD19-depleted stem cell transplant. As DNA, the CDR3 is TGTGCCAGCATCTTAGGGGGGACAGGGGGGGTCTACAATGAGCAGTTCTTC. This gives the protein CASILGGTGGVYNEQFF.